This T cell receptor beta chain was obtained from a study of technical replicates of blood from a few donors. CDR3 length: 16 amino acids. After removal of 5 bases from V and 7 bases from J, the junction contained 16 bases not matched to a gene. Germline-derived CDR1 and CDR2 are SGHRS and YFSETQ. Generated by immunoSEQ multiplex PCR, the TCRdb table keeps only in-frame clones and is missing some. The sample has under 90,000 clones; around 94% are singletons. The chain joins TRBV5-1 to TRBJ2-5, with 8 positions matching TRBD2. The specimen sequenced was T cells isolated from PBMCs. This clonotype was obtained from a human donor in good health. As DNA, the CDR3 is TGCGCCAGCAGTCCCGCCCCCGCGGGGGGCCTGGGGACCCAGTACTTC. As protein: CASSPAPAGGLGTQYF. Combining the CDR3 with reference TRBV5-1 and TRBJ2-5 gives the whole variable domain KAGVTQTPRYLIKTRGQQVTLSCSPISGHRSVSWYQQTPGQGLQFLFEYFSETQRNKGNFPGRFSGRQFSNSRSEMNVSTLELGDSALYLCASSPAPAGGLGTQYFGPGTRLLVL.